The 20 T cell receptor beta chains in this list originate from one sample, sequenced in a study of control samples from healthy donors and cancer patients. Using immunoSEQ multiplex PCR, the repertoire was profiled, and TCRdb retains in-frame clones only, with some absent. The top ten clones hold 2.8% of a sample with tens of thousands of clones, over 90% of them seen once. Sequencing was performed on blood. The receptors were gathered from a woman aged 30 to 39 in good health.

The V call is TRBV10-1, the J call TRBJ1-1, with 7 bases lining up with TRBD1. Trimming cost V 3 bases and J 6 bases; bases outside gene matches: 13. The germline gives CDR1 WNHNN, CDR2 SYGVQD (reference sequence). CDR3 length: 16 residues. This CDR3 reads CASSEYRDSGWPEAFF. The CDR3 DNA reads TGCGCCAGCAGTGAATACCGGGACAGCGGCTGGCCTGAAGCTTTCTTT.

The chain combines TRBV5-6 with TRBJ1-1, with D unclear. V lost 4 bases to trimming and J lost 3 bases, with 16 bases between them. This CDR3 contains 15 residues. Germline V lookup: CDR1 SGHDT, CDR2 YYEEEE. CDR3 sequence reads: CASSLLTSRYTEAFF. CDR3 nucleotide sequence: TGTGCCAGCAGCCTGCTGACAAGTCGGTACACTGAAGCTTTCTTT.

This clone was seen only a few times. The CDR3 spells CASSRGQLYEQYF. CDR3 in DNA: TGTGCCAGCAGCCGGGGACAGCTCTACGAGCAGTACTTC. The V and J genes are TRBV3-1 (or the pseudogene TRBV3-2) and TRBJ2-7; 7 bases line up with TRBD1. Germline CDR1 is LGHDT and CDR2 is YNNKEL (reference sequence). The CDR3 loop spans 13 amino acids. V lost 4 bases and J lost 3; bases outside the gene matches: 3.

CDR3 in DNA: TGTGCCAGCTCACCGATAGACAGGGGTGGAACTGAAGCTTTCTTT. It is translated as CASSPIDRGGTEAFF. The chain is built from TRBV18 and TRBJ1-1, with 8 positions matching TRBD1. CDR3 length: 15 residues. Per the germline V gene, CDR1 is KGHSH and CDR2 is LQKENI. After removal of 3 bases from V and 5 bases from J, the junction contained 8 bases not matched to a gene.

This clone has more than one count but fewer than ten. The genes are TRBV5-1 and TRBJ2-3; no clear D gene. Germline loops: CDR1 SGHRS, CDR2 YFSETQ. The CDR3 consists of 16 residues. With 2 bases removed from V and 0 bases from J, the gap between germline ends came to 13 bases. The CDR3 DNA reads as TGCGCCAGCAGCTTCTCCAGGTTTTCTAGCACAGATACGCAGTATTTT. As protein: CASSFSRFSSTDTQYF.

The chain has TRBV18 and TRBJ1-5; D uncertain. In germline, CDR1 is KGHSH, CDR2 LQKENI. CDR3 length: 16 residues. The V end was cut by 3 bases, the J end by 2 bases, with 14 bases between. The DNA for the CDR3 is TGTGCCAGCTCACCCTTAGGAGGCGAGGGCAATCAGCCCCAGCATTTT. Translating it yields CASSPLGGEGNQPQHF.

This chain uses TRBV12-3 or TRBV12-4 with TRBJ1-5; D ambiguous. The length of the CDR3 is 12 residues. The V and J ends lost 7 bases and 4 bases respectively, with 8 bases between them. The CDR3 bases are TGTGCCAGCACTCGATCAAATCAGCCCCAGCATTTT. It translates to CASTRSNQPQHF.

The CDR3 coding sequence is TGTGCCAGCAGGGGGACGGGGGACGTAGGGCCCCAGCATTTT. Residues: CASRGTGDVGPQHF. The chain has TRBV2 and TRBJ1-5; TRBD1 is a possible D gene (5 bases). The V gene's germline CDR1 is SNHLY and CDR2 FYNNEI. CDR3 size: 14 residues. The ends were cut back, 6 bases at V and 9 bases at J, with 18 bases in the middle.

This chain connects TRBV7-9 to TRBJ1-1; D is ambiguous. Trimming removed 1 base at V and 6 bases at J, with 6 bases between. The CDR3 runs 12 residues. The V gene's germline CDR1 is SEHNR and CDR2 FQNEAQ (reference sequence). The CDR3 spells CASSLVLSEAFF. The CDR3, as DNA: TGTGCCAGCAGCTTAGTCTTGTCTGAAGCTTTCTTT.

This clone occurred once. The chain uses TRBV11-3 and TRBJ1-4; D is uncertain. The CDR3 totals 14 residues. Germline values: CDR1 SGHNT, CDR2 YENEEA. Trimming shortened V by 5 bases and J by 7 bases, and 14 bases separated the two germline ends. The CDR3 DNA sequence: TGTGCCAGCAGCCCGACCTCGGGCGGTGAAAAACTGTTTTTT. It is translated as CASSPTSGGEKLFF.

V and J are TRBV19 and TRBJ1-5; D unclear. Trimming pared 6 bases from V and 0 bases from J, leaving 9 bases between. The CDR3 has 14 residues. The germline gives CDR1 LNHDA, CDR2 SQIVND (reference sequence). The CDR3 nucleotides read TGTGCCAGTAGCGCCGGGCATAGCAATCAGCCCCAGCATTTT. This encodes CASSAGHSNQPQHF. The complete variable domain, with remaining parts taken from reference TRBV19 and TRBJ1-5, reads DGGITQSPKYLFRKEGQNVTLSCEQNLNHDAMYWYRQDPGQGLRLIYYSQIVNDFQKGDIAEGYSVSREKKESFPLTVTSAQKNPTAFYLCASSAGHSNQPQHFGDGTRLSIL.

The V gene is TRBV2, the J gene TRBJ1-2; no firm D call. Trimming took off 4 bases at V and 0 bases at J, with 6 bases between the two ends. The CDR3 totals 13 residues. Germline CDR1 reads SNHLY; CDR2 reads FYNNEI. The DNA for the CDR3 is TGTGCCAGCAGTGTAGTTTCTAACTATGGCTACACCTTC. Translated: CASSVVSNYGYTF.

The chain employs TRBV9 and TRBJ1-2, with unresolved D. The CDR3 runs 13 residues. CDR1 SGDLS and CDR2 YYNGEE come from the germline V gene. V was trimmed by 4 bases and J by 1 base, leaving 8 bases between them. The CDR3 DNA follows: TGTGCCAGCAGCACGGACGGTAACTATGGCTACACCTTC. This codes for CASSTDGNYGYTF.

The chain couples TRBV4-1 to TRBJ1-2; D uncertain. V lost 0 bases, J lost 5 bases, and 13 bases lay in between. Germline assignment: CDR1 MGHRA and CDR2 YSYEKL. The CDR3 has 15 amino acids. CDR3 residues: CASSQEGGILYGYTF. CDR3 bases: TGCGCCAGCAGCCAAGAAGGCGGGATTCTGTATGGCTACACCTTC.

The rearrangement uses TRBV5-6 and TRBJ1-5; tentative D call: TRBD1 (6 bases). Germline assignment: CDR1 SGHDT and CDR2 YYEEEE. CDR3 length equals 16 residues. With 4 bases removed from V and 0 bases from J, the gap between germline ends came to 14 bases. This chain's CDR3 is CASSLKTGYSNQPQHF. Here the CDR3 DNA reads TGTGCCAGCAGCCTCAAGACAGGCTATAGCAATCAGCCCCAGCATTTT.

CDR3 region: CASSSSLSGDSYNEQFF. In nucleotides, the CDR3 is TGTGCCAGCAGCTCGAGTCTTAGCGGGGACTCCTACAATGAGCAGTTCTTC. The chain employs TRBV13 and TRBJ2-1, with TRBD2 identical over 8 bases. V shed 4 bases, J shed 0 bases, and the junction held 8 bases outside the gene matches. Germline V lookup: CDR1 PRHDT, CDR2 FYEKMQ (reference sequence). The CDR3 totals 17 residues.

The chain combines TRBV6-1 with TRBJ1-5, with D perhaps TRBD1 (6 bases). Trimming cost V 0 bases and J 1 base, with 19 bases left between them. The CDR3 covers 19 residues. The V gene's germline CDR1 is MNHNS and CDR2 SASEGT. CDR3 in DNA: TGTGCCAGCAGTGAAGCCCACAACACAGGGCTAAGGAGCAATCAGCCCCAGCATTTT. Its protein is CASSEAHNTGLRSNQPQHF.

The chain links TRBV6-5 to TRBJ2-7; a possible D gene is TRBD1 (6 bases). Germline V gene sequence: CDR1 MNHEY, CDR2 SVGAGI. CDR3 size: 13 residues. V lost 6 bases and J lost 2, with 11 bases in between. The CDR3 spells CASRDQGTYEQYV. In nucleotides, the CDR3 is TGTGCCAGCAGGGACCAGGGGACCTACGAGCAGTACGTC.

V gene TRBV5-1 combines with J gene TRBJ1-1; TRBD1 is a possible D gene (5 bases). The V end lost 4 bases, the J end lost 7 bases, and 14 bases lay between the germline ends. CDR1 and CDR2 (germline): SGHRS, YFSETQ. The CDR3 is 13 amino acids. CDR3: CASSGEGGGEAFF. The DNA of the CDR3 is TGCGCCAGCAGCGGGGAGGGTGGGGGTGAAGCTTTCTTT. The full variable domain, in which reference TRBV5-1 and TRBJ1-1 provide the parts outside the CDR3, is KAGVTQTPRYLIKTRGQQVTLSCSPISGHRSVSWYQQTPGQGLQFLFEYFSETQRNKGNFPGRFSGRQFSNSRSEMNVSTLELGDSALYLCASSGEGGGEAFFGQGTRLTVV.

V is TRBV5-1 and J is TRBJ1-2; 9 nucleotides line up with TRBD1. The CDR3 is 15 residues long. The J segment lost 5 bases and the V segment lost 4 bases, leaving 9 bases of the junction unmatched. Germline V CDR1 and CDR2: SGHRS, YFSETQ. CDR3 in DNA: TGCGCCAGCAGCCTACCGGGACAGGGAAAGTATGGCTACACCTTC. Translation gives CASSLPGQGKYGYTF. Variable domain in full (rest from reference TRBV5-1 and TRBJ1-2): KAGVTQTPRYLIKTRGQQVTLSCSPISGHRSVSWYQQTPGQGLQFLFEYFSETQRNKGNFPGRFSGRQFSNSRSEMNVSTLELGDSALYLCASSLPGQGKYGYTFGSGTRLTVV.